The clone carrying this T cell receptor beta chain showed up just a few times. The target antigen is unknown. These data originate in a study of T cell repertoires in cytomegalovirus infection. Study as a whole: Public TCR beta signatures provided an indication of both CMV infection and a matching HLA type. Study-level findings and limits: HLA-C-restricted CMV-specific TCR beta clonotypes prevailed in the ex vivo response.

TCRdb used MiXCR to reprocess the reads, holding one entry per CDR3 protein. There are some 940,000 distinct CDR3 sequences in the sample; roughly a third occur only once, and about an eighth lies in the top ten. Sequencing used cultured CD8+ T cells from PBMCs, obtained from culture after CMV antigen stimulation. This clonotype was sampled from a human donor in good health (CMV status not recorded). Some clones in this sample may be carry-over from other donors' samples.

The CDR3 sequence is CASSLGPGAYLSSGNTIYF. CDR3 sequence (DNA): TGTGCCAGCAGTTTAGGGCCAGGGGCCTACCTTAGCTCTGGAAACACCATATATTTT. The genes are TRBV28 and TRBJ1-3, with D possibly TRBD1 on 6 matching bases. Looked up from germline, CDR1 is MDHEN and CDR2 is SYDVKM. V dropped 2 bases and J dropped 0 bases, with 20 bases sitting between them. The CDR3 loop spans 19 amino acids.